This passage covers 15 T cell receptor beta chains from one sample sequenced in a study of cytotoxic CD8 clonotypes in ibrutinib-treated CLL. Sequencing used immunoSEQ multiplex PCR; TCRdb keeps in-frame clones, though not all of them. The repertoire holds fewer than 10,000 clones, under 85% seen once, with less than 45% in the top ten. Sequences were derived from PBMCs, sampled before ibrutinib treatment. The receptor source for this set is a human donor with chronic lymphocytic leukemia.

The CDR3 reads CASSAGNTIYF. CDR3 DNA: TGTGCCAGCAGTGCCGGGAACACCATATATTTT. The chain recombines TRBV2 with TRBJ1-3; no definite D call. The CDR3 totals 11 residues. V was shortened by 4 bases and J by 7 bases, with 5 bases between the two germline ends. In germline, CDR1 is SNHLY, CDR2 FYNNEI.

This clone came up once. The V and J genes are TRBV15 and TRBJ1-3; 7 nucleotides agree with TRBD1. The germline V gene has CDR1 LNHNV and CDR2 YYDKDF (reference sequence). The J segment lost 0 bases and the V segment lost 3 bases, leaving 2 bases of the junction unmatched. CDR3 length equals 15 residues. The CDR3 DNA is TGTGCCACCAGCAGGGACAGGTTCTCTGGAAACACCATATATTTT. This sequence encodes CATSRDRFSGNTIYF.

The genes are TRBV6-6 and TRBJ2-1; tentatively, D is TRBD1 or TRBD2 (5 bases each). This CDR3 has 15 residues. V gave up 2 bases and J gave up 5 bases, with 13 bases separating them. The germline gives CDR1 MNHNY, CDR2 SVGAGI (reference sequence). The CDR3 sequence is CASSYPGTDHNEQFF. CDR3 DNA sequence: TGTGCCAGCAGTTACCCCGGGACGGACCACAATGAGCAGTTCTTC.

A single count supports this clone. The rearrangement joins TRBV7-2 to TRBJ2-5; no clear D gene. This CDR3 is 13 amino acids long. V shed 5 bases and J shed 7 bases, with 14 bases lying between them. Germline loops: CDR1 SGHTA, CDR2 FQGNSA. This CDR3 reads CASSPSEYGTQYF. CDR3 sequence (DNA): TGTGCCAGCAGCCCGAGCGAATACGGGACCCAGTACTTC.

The CDR3 coding sequence is TGTGCCAGCAGCTACTACGGACCACGGAGCTCCTACGAGCAGTACTTC. Encoded protein: CASSYYGPRSSYEQYF. V and J are TRBV5-4 and TRBJ2-7; no reliable D call. Trimming removed 3 bases at V and 0 bases at J, with 16 bases between. This CDR3 has 16 residues. Germline-derived CDR1 and CDR2 are SGHNT and YYREEE (reference sequence).

The chain joins TRBV28 to TRBJ2-1; TRBD2 might be the D (7 bases). Per germline, CDR1 MDHEN and CDR2 SYDVKM. V was cut by 7 bases and J by 4 bases, with 14 bases left in between. This CDR3 is 14 amino acids long. This CDR3 reads CASTGRGAYNEQFF. In nucleotides, the CDR3 is TGTGCCAGCACAGGACGGGGGGCTTACAATGAGCAGTTCTTC.

This clone turned up a few times. V usage is TRBV29-1 and J usage is TRBJ2-2, with TRBD2 as a possible D gene (6 bases). CDR3 length equals 17 residues. Trimming pared 5 bases from V and 1 base from J, leaving 20 bases between. Per germline, CDR1 SQVTM and CDR2 ANQGSEA. CDR3 amino acids: CSVRVASGVGNTGELFF. In DNA, the CDR3 is TGCAGCGTTCGCGTAGCCTCGGGAGTAGGGAACACCGGGGAGCTGTTTTTT.

This CDR3 is CAISEPGPMLAGRLYEQYF. The CDR3 coding sequence is TGTGCCATCAGTGAGCCTGGGCCGATGCTAGCGGGAAGACTCTACGAGCAGTACTTC. The rearrangement links TRBV10-3 to TRBJ2-7; 9 nucleotides match TRBD2. The germline V gene encodes CDR1 ENHRY and CDR2 SYGVKD. The junction had 17 bases not matched to a gene; V was cut back by 2 bases and J by 3 bases. This CDR3 region has 19 residues.

This rearrangement joins TRBV5-5 to TRBJ2-3; D is unclear. Trimming took 3 bases from V and 4 from J, leaving 12 bases between them. The germline V gene encodes CDR1 SGHKS and CDR2 YYEKEE (reference sequence). The CDR3 is 14 residues long. The CDR3 spells CASSSEWGSDTQYF. DNA for the CDR3: TGTGCCAGCAGCTCCGAGTGGGGTTCAGATACGCAGTATTTT.

V gene TRBV28 combines with J gene TRBJ1-5; 9 positions agree with TRBD1. The ends lost 3 bases at V and 4 bases at J; junction bases unmatched: 7. The germline V gene encodes CDR1 MDHEN and CDR2 SYDVKM. The CDR3 runs to 16 residues. Here the CDR3 DNA reads TGTGCCAGCAGTTTGGGGTGGGGGACAGGGAATCAGCCCCAGCATTTT. As protein: CASSLGWGTGNQPQHF.

The chain combines TRBV2 with TRBJ2-1; D tentatively fits TRBD1 or TRBD2 (5 bases each). The CDR3 runs 14 residues. From germline, CDR1 is SNHLY and CDR2 FYNNEI. The ends were cut back, 7 bases at V and 9 bases at J, with 19 bases in the middle. For the CDR3, the DNA is TGTGCCAGCAACCGGGACCATGCAAAAATTGAGCAGTTCTTC. This codes for CASNRDHAKIEQFF.

This chain connects TRBV4-2 to TRBJ2-1; no reliable D call. The V gene lost 0 bases and the J gene lost 4 bases, with 10 bases spanning the gap. CDR3 length equals 15 residues. Germline CDR1 reads LGHNA; CDR2 reads YNFKEQ. The CDR3: CASSQDGGPYNEQFF. The CDR3 DNA follows: TGTGCCAGCAGCCAAGATGGTGGCCCTTACAATGAGCAGTTCTTC.

This clone was picked up a small number of times. The V gene is TRBV30, the J gene TRBJ1-6; 9 bases fit TRBD1. Germline V gene data show CDR1 as GTSNPN and CDR2 as SVGIG (reference sequence). The CDR3 runs 15 residues. The V segment lost 2 bases and the J segment 6 bases; nucleotides outside the gene matches: 5. The CDR3 is CAWSKGTGINSPLHF. In DNA, the CDR3 is TGTGCCTGGAGTAAAGGGACAGGGATTAATTCACCCCTCCACTTT.

CDR3: CASSYTSGPETQYF. DNA of the CDR3: TGTGCCAGCAGCTATACTAGCGGTCCTGAGACCCAGTACTTC. The rearrangement joins TRBV7-8 to TRBJ2-5; 8 bases are shared with TRBD2. Germline CDR1 reads SGHVS; CDR2 reads FQNEAQ. The CDR3 loop spans 14 amino acids. J gave up 5 bases and V 4 bases, and 6 bases lay outside the gene matches.

The CDR3 nucleotides are TGCGCCAGCAGCTGGACAGGGGGGGCGGTTAACACTGAAGCTTTCTTT. Encoded protein: CASSWTGGAVNTEAFF. The chain links TRBV5-1 to TRBJ1-1; TRBD1 matches at 10 bases. The trim removed 3 bases at V and 2 bases at J, leaving 7 bases unmatched. From germline, CDR1 is SGHRS and CDR2 YFSETQ. This CDR3 is 16 amino acids long.